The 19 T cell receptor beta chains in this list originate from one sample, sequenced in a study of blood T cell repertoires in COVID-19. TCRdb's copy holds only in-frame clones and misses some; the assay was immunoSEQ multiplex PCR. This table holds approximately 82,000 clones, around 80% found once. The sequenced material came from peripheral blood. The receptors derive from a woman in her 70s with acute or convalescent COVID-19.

The CDR3 region is CAIRPSEGTGDQETQYF. In DNA, the CDR3 is TGTGCCATCAGACCCTCGGAAGGGACAGGGGACCAAGAGACCCAGTACTTC. The chain couples TRBV10-3 to TRBJ2-5; 10 bases are shared with TRBD1. Trimming at V came to 6 bases and at J to 0 bases, leaving 10 bases not matched to a gene. This CDR3 contains 17 residues. Germline values: CDR1 ENHRY, CDR2 SYGVKD.

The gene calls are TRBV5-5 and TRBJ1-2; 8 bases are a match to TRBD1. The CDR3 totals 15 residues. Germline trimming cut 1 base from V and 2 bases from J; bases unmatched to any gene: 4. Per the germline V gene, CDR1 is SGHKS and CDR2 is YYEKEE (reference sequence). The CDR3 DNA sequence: TGTGCCAGCAGCTTGTCTGGGACAGGCAACTATGGCTACACCTTC. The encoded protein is CASSLSGTGNYGYTF.

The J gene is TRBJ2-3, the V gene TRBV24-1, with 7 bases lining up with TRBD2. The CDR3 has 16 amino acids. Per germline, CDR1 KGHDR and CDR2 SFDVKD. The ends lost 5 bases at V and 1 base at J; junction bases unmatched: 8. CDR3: CATSALIAGGTDTQYF. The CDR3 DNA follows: TGTGCCACCAGTGCCCTGATAGCGGGCGGCACAGATACGCAGTATTTT.

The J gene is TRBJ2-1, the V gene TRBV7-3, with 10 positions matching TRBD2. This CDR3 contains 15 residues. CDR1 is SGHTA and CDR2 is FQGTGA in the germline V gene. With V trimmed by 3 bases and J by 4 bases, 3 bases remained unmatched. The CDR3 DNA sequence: TGTGCCAGCAGCTTGCGAGCGGGAGGGTACAATGAGCAGTTCTTC. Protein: CASSLRAGGYNEQFF.

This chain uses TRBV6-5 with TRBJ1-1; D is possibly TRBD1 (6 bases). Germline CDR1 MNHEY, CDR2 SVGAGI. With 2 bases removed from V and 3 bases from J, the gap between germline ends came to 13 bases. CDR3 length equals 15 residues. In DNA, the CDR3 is TGTGCCAGCAGTTACCAGCCAGGGGAACACACTGAAGCTTTCTTT. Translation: CASSYQPGEHTEAFF.

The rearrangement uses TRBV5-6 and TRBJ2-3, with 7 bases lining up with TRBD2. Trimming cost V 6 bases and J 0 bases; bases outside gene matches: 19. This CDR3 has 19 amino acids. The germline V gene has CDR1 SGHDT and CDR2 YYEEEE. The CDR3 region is CASIHWREMSVTSTDTQYF. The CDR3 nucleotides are TGTGCCAGCATCCATTGGCGGGAGATGTCCGTAACTAGCACAGATACGCAGTATTTT.

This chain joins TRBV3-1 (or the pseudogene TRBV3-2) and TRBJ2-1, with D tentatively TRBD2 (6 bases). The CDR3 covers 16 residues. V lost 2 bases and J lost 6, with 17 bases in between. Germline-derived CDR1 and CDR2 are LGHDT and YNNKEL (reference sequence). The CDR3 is CASSQLGGIPPNEQFF. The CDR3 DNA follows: TGTGCCAGCAGCCAACTCGGGGGAATCCCTCCCAATGAGCAGTTCTTC.

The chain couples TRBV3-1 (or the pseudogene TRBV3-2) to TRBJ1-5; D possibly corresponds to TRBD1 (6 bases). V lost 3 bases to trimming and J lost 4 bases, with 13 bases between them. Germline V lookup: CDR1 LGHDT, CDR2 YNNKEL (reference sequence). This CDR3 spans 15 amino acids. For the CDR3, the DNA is TGTGCCAGCAGCCACGGGGGGGCACGTAATCAGCCCCAGCATTTT. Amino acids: CASSHGGARNQPQHF.

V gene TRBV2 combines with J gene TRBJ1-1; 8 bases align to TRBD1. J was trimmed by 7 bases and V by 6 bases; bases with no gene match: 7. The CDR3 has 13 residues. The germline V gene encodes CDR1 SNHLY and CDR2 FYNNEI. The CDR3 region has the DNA TGTGCCAGCAGGGACAGGGCCAAGTATGAAGCTTTCTTT. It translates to CASRDRAKYEAFF.

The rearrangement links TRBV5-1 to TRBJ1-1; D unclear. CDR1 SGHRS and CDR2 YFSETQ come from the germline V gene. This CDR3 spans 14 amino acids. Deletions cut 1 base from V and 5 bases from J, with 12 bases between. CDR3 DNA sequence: TGCGCCAGCAGCTTGTATGGCTGGCGGACTGAAGCTTTCTTT. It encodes CASSLYGWRTEAFF.

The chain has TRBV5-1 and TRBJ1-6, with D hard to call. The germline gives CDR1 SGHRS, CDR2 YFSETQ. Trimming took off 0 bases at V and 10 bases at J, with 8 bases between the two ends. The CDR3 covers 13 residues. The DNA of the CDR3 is TGCGCCAGCAGCTTGGCCGGTCGGTCACCCCTCCACTTT. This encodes CASSLAGRSPLHF.

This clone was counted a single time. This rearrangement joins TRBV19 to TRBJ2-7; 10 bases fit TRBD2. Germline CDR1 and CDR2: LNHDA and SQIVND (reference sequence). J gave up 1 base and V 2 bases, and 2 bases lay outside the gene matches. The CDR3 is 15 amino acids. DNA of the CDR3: TGTGCCAGTAGTATAATAGCGGGAGGATCCTACGAGCAGTACTTC. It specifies CASSIIAGGSYEQYF.

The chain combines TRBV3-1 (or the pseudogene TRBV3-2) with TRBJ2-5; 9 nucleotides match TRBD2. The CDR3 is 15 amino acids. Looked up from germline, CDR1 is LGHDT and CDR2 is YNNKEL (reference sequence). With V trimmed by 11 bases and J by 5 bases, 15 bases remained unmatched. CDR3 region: CASETSGRMGETQYF. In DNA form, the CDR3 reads TGTGCCTCCGAAACCAGCGGGAGGATGGGTGAGACCCAGTACTTC.

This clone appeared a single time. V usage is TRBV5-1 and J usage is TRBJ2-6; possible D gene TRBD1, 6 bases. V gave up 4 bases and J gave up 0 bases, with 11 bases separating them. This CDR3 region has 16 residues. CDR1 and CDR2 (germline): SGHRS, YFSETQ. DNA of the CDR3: TGCGCCAGCAGCACAACAGGGCTCTCTGGGGCCAACGTCCTGACTTTC. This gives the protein CASSTTGLSGANVLTF.

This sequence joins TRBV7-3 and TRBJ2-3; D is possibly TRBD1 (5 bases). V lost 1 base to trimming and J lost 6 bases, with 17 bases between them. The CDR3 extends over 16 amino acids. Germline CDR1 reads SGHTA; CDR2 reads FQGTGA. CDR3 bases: TGTGCCAGCAGCTTAAGGGGTCGTCAGGGTTCGGATACGCAGTATTTT. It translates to CASSLRGRQGSDTQYF.

The CDR3: CASSRAGGPYNEQFF. The CDR3 nucleotides are TGTGCCAGCAGCCGGGCGGGAGGGCCCTACAATGAGCAGTTCTTC. The gene calls are TRBV3-1 (or the pseudogene TRBV3-2) and TRBJ2-1, with 9 bases identical to TRBD2. CDR3 length: 15 residues. Trimming at V came to 4 bases and at J to 2 bases, leaving 3 bases not matched to a gene. The germline gives CDR1 LGHDT, CDR2 YNNKEL (reference sequence).

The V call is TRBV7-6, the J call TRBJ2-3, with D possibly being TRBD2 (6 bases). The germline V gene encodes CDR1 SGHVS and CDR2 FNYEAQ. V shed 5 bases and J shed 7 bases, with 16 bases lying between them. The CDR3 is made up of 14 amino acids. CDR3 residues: CASSGHSGSNTQYF. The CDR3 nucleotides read TGTGCCAGCAGCGGTCATAGCGGCTCTAATACGCAGTATTTT.

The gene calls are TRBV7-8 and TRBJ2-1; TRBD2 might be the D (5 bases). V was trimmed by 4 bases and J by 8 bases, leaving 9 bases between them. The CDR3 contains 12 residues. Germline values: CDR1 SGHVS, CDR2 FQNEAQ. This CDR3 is CASSSLGDEQFF. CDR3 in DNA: TGTGCCAGCAGCTCGCTCGGGGATGAGCAGTTCTTC.

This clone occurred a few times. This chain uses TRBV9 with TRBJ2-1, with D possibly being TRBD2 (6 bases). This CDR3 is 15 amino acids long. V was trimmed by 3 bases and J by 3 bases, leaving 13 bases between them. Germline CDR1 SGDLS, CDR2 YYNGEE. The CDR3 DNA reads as TGTGCCAGCAGCGCCCTGGACTACCACTACAATGAGCAGTTCTTC. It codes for CASSALDYHYNEQFF.